This entry lists 13 T cell receptor beta chains sequenced from one sample in a study of cytomegalovirus exposure and HLA in healthy donors. Primers for the PCR totalled 60 Vbeta and 13 Jbeta. The data were produced by immunoSEQ multiplex PCR, yet TCRdb's version contains in-frame clones alone and is incomplete. Among some 130,000 clones listed, 75% to 85% were seen once. The sample comprised PBMCs. The receptors originated from a man younger than 40 in good health and CMV-seronegative.

The chain combines TRBV6-4 with TRBJ1-1; maybe TRBD1 (6 bases). The germline CDR1 and CDR2 sequences are MRHNA and SNTAGT. This CDR3 spans 14 amino acids. Deletions cut 6 bases from V and 3 bases from J, with 14 bases between. CDR3 coding DNA: TGTGCCAGCAGCCGGACAGAACTAGACACTGAAGCTTTCTTT. Translating gives CASSRTELDTEAFF.

Only a few counts were recorded for this clone. V gene TRBV10-3 combines with J gene TRBJ1-5; 8 bases are a match to TRBD1. Per the germline V gene, CDR1 is ENHRY and CDR2 is SYGVKD. The CDR3 runs to 14 residues. J was trimmed by 4 bases and V by 10 bases; bases with no gene match: 9. CDR3: CATTQRTGNQPQHF. The CDR3 DNA reads TGTGCCACGACACAACGGACAGGGAATCAGCCCCAGCATTTT.

This clone has a handful of counts. J is TRBJ2-1 and V is TRBV9; D is possibly TRBD2 (7 bases). CDR1 and CDR2 from the germline V gene are SGDLS and YYNGEE. Trimming cost V 4 bases and J 12 bases, with 20 bases left between them. The CDR3 extends over 14 amino acids. CDR3 bases: TGTGCCAGCAGCCCGATTGGACTAGAGGGGGGGCAGTTCTTC. Protein sequence: CASSPIGLEGGQFF.

This chain joins TRBV2 and TRBJ1-1, with D tentatively TRBD1 (6 bases). Trimming took off 10 bases at V and 5 bases at J, with 17 bases between the two ends. CDR1 is SNHLY, CDR2 FYNNEI, per germline. This CDR3 is built from 13 residues. The CDR3 sequence is CANRQAGGTEAFF. As DNA, the CDR3 is TGTGCCAATAGACAGGCTGGTGGGACTGAAGCTTTCTTT.

A note on this clone: At one end the junction does not follow the germline gene, possibly because of a read error. This chain uses TRBV5-6 with TRBJ1-2, with 7 bases that match TRBD1. This CDR3 is built from 13 residues. Per the germline V gene, CDR1 is SGHDT and CDR2 is YYEEEE. CDR3 sequence: CASSPDRKYGYPF. CDR3 nucleotide sequence: TGTGCCAGCAGCCCGGACAGGAAATATGGCTACCCCTTC.

This clone appeared a single time. The chain joins TRBV4-3 to TRBJ2-5; 7 nucleotides line up with TRBD2. J was trimmed by 7 bases and V by 3 bases; bases with no gene match: 17. This CDR3 spans 17 amino acids. Germline-derived CDR1 and CDR2 are LGHNA and YSLEER. CDR3 in amino acids: CASSQNHAGAPGGTQYF. In DNA form, the CDR3 reads TGCGCCAGCAGCCAGAACCATGCCGGGGCCCCGGGAGGGACCCAGTACTTC.

The gene calls are TRBV27 and TRBJ2-3, with a weak D call TRBD2 (6 bases). Deletions cut 1 base from V and 6 bases from J, with 14 bases between. Germline V gives CDR1 MNHEY, CDR2 SMNVEV (reference sequence). The CDR3 totals 15 residues. DNA for the CDR3: TGTGCCAGCAGTTTATATCTGGCGGGGATGGATACGCAGTATTTT. Its protein is CASSLYLAGMDTQYF.

CDR3 nucleotides: TGTGCCAGCAGCTTAGCGCGACTAGCGGGATATCACAATGAGCAGTTCTTC. It yields the protein CASSLARLAGYHNEQFF. The V gene is TRBV7-2, the J gene TRBJ2-1; the match to TRBD2 covers 11 bases. The CDR3 is 17 amino acids. The trim removed 0 bases at V and 5 bases at J, leaving 6 bases unmatched. Germline CDR1 and CDR2: SGHTA and FQGNSA. The variable domain in full, with the rest retrieved from reference TRBV7-2 and TRBJ2-1, is GAGVSQSPSNKVTEKGKDVELRCDPISGHTALYWYRQSLGQGLEFLIYFQGNSAPDKSGLPSDRFSAERTGGSVSTLTIQRTQQEDSAVYLCASSLARLAGYHNEQFFGPGTRLTVL.

This chain links TRBV7-8 with TRBJ2-1; D is ambiguous. V was cut by 5 bases and J by 10 bases, with 9 bases left in between. The CDR3 is 11 residues long. Germline V CDR1 and CDR2: SGHVS, FQNEAQ. The CDR3 region is CASSPFVEQFF. In nucleotides, the CDR3 is TGTGCCAGCAGCCCCTTTGTAGAGCAGTTCTTC.

The chain has TRBV5-3 and TRBJ1-5; 10 nucleotides agree with TRBD1. TRBV5-3 is an ORF; its function is uncertain. The J segment lost 7 bases and the V segment lost 0 bases, leaving 13 bases of the junction unmatched. The CDR3 is 18 amino acids. CDR3 loop: CARSLGDRGSENGQPQHF. The CDR3 coding sequence is TGTGCCAGAAGCTTGGGGGACAGGGGAAGCGAAAACGGACAGCCCCAGCATTTT.

The V call is TRBV11-1, the J call TRBJ2-7; D remains ambiguous. V gave up 0 bases and J gave up 4 bases, with 7 bases separating them. Germline loops: CDR1 SGHAT, CDR2 FQDESV (reference sequence). The CDR3 runs 13 residues. CDR3 sequence reads: CASSLAENYEQYF. As DNA, the CDR3 is TGTGCCAGCAGCTTAGCCGAGAATTACGAGCAGTACTTC.

Note on this clone: An end of the junction differs from the germline gene, which may be a read error. This sequence joins TRBV6-5 and TRBJ1-2, with TRBD1 identical over 7 bases. Germline V lookup: CDR1 MNHEY, CDR2 SVGAGI. The CDR3 loop spans 13 amino acids. The DNA for the CDR3 is TGTGCCAGTAGAGGACAGGAGGCCTATGGCTACCCCTTC. It yields the protein CASRGQEAYGYPF.

The V and J genes are TRBV30 and TRBJ2-5; unclear D gene. Germline V gene sequence: CDR1 GTSNPN, CDR2 SVGIG (reference sequence). Trimming removed 0 bases at V and 8 bases at J, with 7 bases between. The CDR3 sequence is 11 residues long. Here the CDR3 reads CAWSVGETQYF. The CDR3 coding sequence is TGTGCCTGGAGTGTCGGTGAAACCCAGTACTTC. Variable domain in full (rest from reference TRBV30 and TRBJ2-5): SQTIHQWPATLVQPVGSPLSLECTVEGTSNPNLYWYRQAAGRGLQLLFYSVGIGQISSEVPQNLSASRPQDRQFILSSKKLLLSDSGFYLCAWSVGETQYFGPGTRLLVL.